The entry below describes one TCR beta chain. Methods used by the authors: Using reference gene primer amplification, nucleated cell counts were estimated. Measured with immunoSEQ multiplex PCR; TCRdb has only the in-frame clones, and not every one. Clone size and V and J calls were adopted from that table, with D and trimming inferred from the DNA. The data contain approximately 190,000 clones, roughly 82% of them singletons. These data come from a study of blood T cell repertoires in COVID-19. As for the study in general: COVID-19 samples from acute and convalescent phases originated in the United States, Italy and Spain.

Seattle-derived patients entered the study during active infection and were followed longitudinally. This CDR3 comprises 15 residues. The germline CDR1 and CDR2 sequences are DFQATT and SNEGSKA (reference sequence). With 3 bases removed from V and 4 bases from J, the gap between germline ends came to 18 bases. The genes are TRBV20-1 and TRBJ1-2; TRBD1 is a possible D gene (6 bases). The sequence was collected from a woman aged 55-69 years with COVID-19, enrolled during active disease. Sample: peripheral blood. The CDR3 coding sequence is TGCAGTGCTAGTTCCCAGGGGTTTGGAGTCTATGGCTACACCTTC. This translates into CSASSQGFGVYGYTF.